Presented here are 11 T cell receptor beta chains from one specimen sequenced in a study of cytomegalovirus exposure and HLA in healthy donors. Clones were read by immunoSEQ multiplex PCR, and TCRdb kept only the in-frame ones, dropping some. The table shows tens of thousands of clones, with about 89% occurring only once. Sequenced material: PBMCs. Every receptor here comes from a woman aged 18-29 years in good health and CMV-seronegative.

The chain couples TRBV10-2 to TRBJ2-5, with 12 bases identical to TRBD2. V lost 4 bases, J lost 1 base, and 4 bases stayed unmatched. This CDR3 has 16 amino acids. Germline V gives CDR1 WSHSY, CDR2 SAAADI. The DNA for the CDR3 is TGCGCCAGCAGTGTCAGACTAGCGGGGGCCCAAGAGACCCAGTACTTC. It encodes CASSVRLAGAQETQYF.

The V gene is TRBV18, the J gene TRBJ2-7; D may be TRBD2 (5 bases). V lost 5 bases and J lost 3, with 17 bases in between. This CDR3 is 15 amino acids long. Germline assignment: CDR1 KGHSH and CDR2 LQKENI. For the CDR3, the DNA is TGTGCCAGCTCAGAGCTTGCCCCCCGGGGCTACGAGCAGTACTTC. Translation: CASSELAPRGYEQYF.

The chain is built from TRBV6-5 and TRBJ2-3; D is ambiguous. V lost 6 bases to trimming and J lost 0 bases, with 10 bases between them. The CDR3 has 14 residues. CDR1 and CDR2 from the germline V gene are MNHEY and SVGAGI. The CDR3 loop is CASSIRGSTDTQYF. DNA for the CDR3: TGTGCCAGCAGCATACGAGGCAGCACAGATACGCAGTATTTT.

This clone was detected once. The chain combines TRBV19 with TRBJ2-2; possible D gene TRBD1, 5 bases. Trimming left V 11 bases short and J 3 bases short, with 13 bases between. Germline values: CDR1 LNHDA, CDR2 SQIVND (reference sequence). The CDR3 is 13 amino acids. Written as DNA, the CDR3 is TGTGCCTCAGGGTCGGCGGACACCGGGGAGCTGTTTTTT. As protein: CASGSADTGELFF. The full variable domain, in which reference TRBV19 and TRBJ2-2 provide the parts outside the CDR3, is DGGITQSPKYLFRKEGQNVTLSCEQNLNHDAMYWYRQDPGQGLRLIYYSQIVNDFQKGDIAEGYSVSREKKESFPLTVTSAQKNPTAFYLCASGSADTGELFFGEGSRLTVL.

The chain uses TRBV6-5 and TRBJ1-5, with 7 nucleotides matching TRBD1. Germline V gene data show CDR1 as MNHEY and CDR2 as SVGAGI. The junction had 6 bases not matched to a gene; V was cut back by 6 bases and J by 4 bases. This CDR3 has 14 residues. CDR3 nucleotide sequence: TGTGCCAGCAGCCCCGGGACAGAGAATCAGCCCCAGCATTTT. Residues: CASSPGTENQPQHF.

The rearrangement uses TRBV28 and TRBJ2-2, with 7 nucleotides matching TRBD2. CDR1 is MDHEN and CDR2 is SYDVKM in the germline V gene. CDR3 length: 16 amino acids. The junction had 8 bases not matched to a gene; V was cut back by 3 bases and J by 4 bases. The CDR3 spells CASSFGTGTTTGELFF. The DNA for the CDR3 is TGTGCCAGCAGTTTCGGTACCGGGACTACCACCGGGGAGCTGTTTTTT.

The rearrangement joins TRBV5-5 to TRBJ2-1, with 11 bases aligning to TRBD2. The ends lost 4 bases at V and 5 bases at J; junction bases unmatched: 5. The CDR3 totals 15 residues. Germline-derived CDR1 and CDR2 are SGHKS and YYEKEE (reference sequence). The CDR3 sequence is CASSPLAGAHNEQFF. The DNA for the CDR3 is TGTGCCAGCAGCCCACTAGCGGGAGCCCACAATGAGCAGTTCTTC.

This CDR3 is CASSYSVMTGVYEQYF. The CDR3 DNA reads TGTGCCAGCAGTTACTCGGTCATGACAGGGGTCTACGAGCAGTACTTC. The chain links TRBV6-5 to TRBJ2-7; 8 bases fit TRBD1. The ends lost 0 bases at V and 3 bases at J; junction bases unmatched: 7. The CDR3 is made up of 16 amino acids. Germline V lookup: CDR1 MNHEY, CDR2 SVGAGI.

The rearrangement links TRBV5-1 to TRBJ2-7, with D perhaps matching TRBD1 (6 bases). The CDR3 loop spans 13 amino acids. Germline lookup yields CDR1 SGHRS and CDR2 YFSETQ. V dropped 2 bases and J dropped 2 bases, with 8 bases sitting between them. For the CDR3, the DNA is TGCGCCAGCAGCTTCGGACAGACCTACGAGCAGTACTTC. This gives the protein CASSFGQTYEQYF.

This chain's CDR3 is CASSSTSGGYNEQFF. The DNA of the CDR3 is TGTGCCAGCAGCTCGACTAGCGGGGGATACAATGAGCAGTTCTTC. The chain is built from TRBV11-2 and TRBJ2-1; 12 nucleotides align to TRBD2. The V gene end was trimmed by 4 bases and the J gene end by 4 bases; junction bases not matched to a gene: 2. Germline lookup yields CDR1 SGHAT and CDR2 FQNNGV. This CDR3 comprises 15 residues.

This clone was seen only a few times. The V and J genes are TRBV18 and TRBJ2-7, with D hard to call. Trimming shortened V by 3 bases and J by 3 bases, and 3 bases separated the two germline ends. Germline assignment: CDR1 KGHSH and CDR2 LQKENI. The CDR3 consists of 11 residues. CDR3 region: CASSPGYEQYF. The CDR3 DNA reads TGTGCCAGCTCACCCGGCTACGAGCAGTACTTC.